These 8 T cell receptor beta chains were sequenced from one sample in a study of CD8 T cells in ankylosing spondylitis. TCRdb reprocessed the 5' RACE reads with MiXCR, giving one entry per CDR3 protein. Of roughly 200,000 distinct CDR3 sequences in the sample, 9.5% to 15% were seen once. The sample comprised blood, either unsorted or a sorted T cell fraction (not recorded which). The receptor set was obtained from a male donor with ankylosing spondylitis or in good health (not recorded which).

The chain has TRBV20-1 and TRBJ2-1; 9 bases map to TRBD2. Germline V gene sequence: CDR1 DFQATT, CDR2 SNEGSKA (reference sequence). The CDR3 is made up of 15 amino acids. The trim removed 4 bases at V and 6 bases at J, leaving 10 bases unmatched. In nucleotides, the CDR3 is TGCAGTGCTACTCCGGTTGAGACTAGCGGCAATGAGCAGTTCTTC. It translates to CSATPVETSGNEQFF.

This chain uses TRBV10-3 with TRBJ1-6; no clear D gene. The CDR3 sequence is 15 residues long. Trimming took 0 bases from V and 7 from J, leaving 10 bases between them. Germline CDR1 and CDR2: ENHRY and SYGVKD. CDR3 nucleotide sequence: TGTGCCATCAGTGAGTCGTACGGTTTCAATTCACCCCTCCACTTT. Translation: CAISESYGFNSPLHF.

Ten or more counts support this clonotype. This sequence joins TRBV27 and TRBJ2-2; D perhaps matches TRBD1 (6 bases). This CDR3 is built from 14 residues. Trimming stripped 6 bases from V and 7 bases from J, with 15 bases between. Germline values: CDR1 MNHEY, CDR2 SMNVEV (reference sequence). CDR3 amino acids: CASRSLRGHGELFF. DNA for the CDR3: TGTGCCAGCAGGAGCCTCAGGGGTCACGGGGAGCTGTTTTTT.

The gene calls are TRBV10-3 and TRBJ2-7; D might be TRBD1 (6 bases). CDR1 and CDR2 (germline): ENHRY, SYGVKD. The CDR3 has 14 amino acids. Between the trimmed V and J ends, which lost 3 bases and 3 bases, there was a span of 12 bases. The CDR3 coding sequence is TGTGCCATCAGTGACCCGACAGGCCTCTACGAGCAGTACTTC. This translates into CAISDPTGLYEQYF.

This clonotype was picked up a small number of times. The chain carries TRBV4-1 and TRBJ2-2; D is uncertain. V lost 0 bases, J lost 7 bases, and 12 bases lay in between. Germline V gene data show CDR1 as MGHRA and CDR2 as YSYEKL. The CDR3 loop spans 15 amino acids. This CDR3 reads CASSQEEPLGGELFF. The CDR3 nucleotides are TGCGCCAGCAGCCAAGAGGAACCATTAGGCGGGGAGCTGTTTTTT.

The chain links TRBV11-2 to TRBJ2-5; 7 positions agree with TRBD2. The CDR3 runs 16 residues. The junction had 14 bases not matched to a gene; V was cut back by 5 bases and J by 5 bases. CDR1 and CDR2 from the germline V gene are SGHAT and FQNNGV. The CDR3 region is CASSPRDYLKGETQYF. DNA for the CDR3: TGTGCCAGCAGCCCGCGGGACTACCTCAAAGGGGAGACCCAGTACTTC.

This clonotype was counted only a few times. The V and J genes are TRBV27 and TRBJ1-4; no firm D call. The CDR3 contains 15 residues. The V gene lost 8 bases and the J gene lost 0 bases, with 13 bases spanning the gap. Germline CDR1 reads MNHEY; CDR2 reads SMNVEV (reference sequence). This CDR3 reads CASCRAPPTNEKLFF. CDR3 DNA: TGTGCCAGCTGTAGGGCCCCCCCAACTAATGAAAAACTGTTTTTT.

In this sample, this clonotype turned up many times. The CDR3 spells CASSSGQNNEQFF. CDR3 DNA sequence: TGTGCCAGCAGTTCGGGACAGAACAATGAGCAGTTCTTC. This chain links TRBV12-3 or TRBV12-4 with TRBJ2-1; 7 bases are a match to TRBD1. This CDR3 region has 13 residues. Trimming cost V 4 bases and J 5 bases; bases outside gene matches: 2.